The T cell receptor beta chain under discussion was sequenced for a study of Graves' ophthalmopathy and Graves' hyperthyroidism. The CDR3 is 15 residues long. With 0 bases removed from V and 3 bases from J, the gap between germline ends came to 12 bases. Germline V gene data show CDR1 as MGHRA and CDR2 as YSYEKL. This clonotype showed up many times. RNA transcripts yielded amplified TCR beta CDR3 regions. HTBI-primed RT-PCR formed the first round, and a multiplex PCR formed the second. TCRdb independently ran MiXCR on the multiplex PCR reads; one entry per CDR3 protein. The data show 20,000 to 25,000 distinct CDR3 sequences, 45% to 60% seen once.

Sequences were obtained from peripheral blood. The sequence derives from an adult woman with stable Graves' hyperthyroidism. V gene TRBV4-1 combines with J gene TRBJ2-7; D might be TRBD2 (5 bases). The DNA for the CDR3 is TGCGCCAGCAGCCAAGACCCGAGCGGAGACTACGAGCAGTACTTC. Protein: CASSQDPSGDYEQYF.